A single sample is the source of the 28 T cell receptor beta chains below, sequenced in a study of blood T cell repertoires in COVID-19. Generated by immunoSEQ multiplex PCR, the TCRdb table keeps only in-frame clones and is missing some. The data hold nearly 350,000 clones, with around nine tenths observed a single time. The specimen sequenced was peripheral blood. The origin of the receptors is a woman younger than 35 who had recovered from COVID-19.

This chain connects TRBV9 to TRBJ2-1; a possible D gene is TRBD2 (5 bases). There are 15 residues in the CDR3. The germline V gene encodes CDR1 SGDLS and CDR2 YYNGEE. The V end lost 0 bases, the J end lost 8 bases, and 15 bases lay between the germline ends. CDR3 residues: CASSVAGNPFDEQFF. The CDR3 DNA is TGTGCCAGCAGCGTAGCGGGAAACCCATTCGATGAGCAGTTCTTC. Variable domain in full (rest from reference TRBV9 and TRBJ2-1): DSGVTQTPKHLITATGQRVTLRCSPRSGDLSVYWYQQSLDQGLQFLIQYYNGEERAKGNILERFSAQQFPDLHSELNLSSLELGDSALYFCASSVAGNPFDEQFFGPGTRLTVL.

The rearrangement joins TRBV7-9 to TRBJ2-7; 7 bases agree with TRBD2. Germline V gene sequence: CDR1 SEHNR, CDR2 FQNEAQ (reference sequence). The CDR3 length is 14 residues. V trimming: 2 bases; J trimming: 7 bases; junction bases outside the gene matches: 8. As DNA, the CDR3 is TGTGCCAGCAGCTTAAGTGGGAGGGCCTGGGAGCAGTACGTC. This gives the protein CASSLSGRAWEQYV.

The genes are TRBV6-2 or TRBV6-3 and TRBJ2-3; TRBD2 agrees at 12 bases. Germline CDR1 MNHEY, CDR2 SVGEGT. V lost 2 bases, J lost 2 bases, and 11 bases stayed unmatched. The CDR3 is 19 residues long. The CDR3 region has the DNA TGTGCCAGCAGTTACATGGCGGCTAGCGGGAGGGCTTTCACAGATACGCAGTATTTT. This gives the protein CASSYMAASGRAFTDTQYF.

This sequence joins TRBV5-8 and TRBJ2-3; 9 bases line up with TRBD2. CDR3 length: 19 amino acids. Looked up from germline, CDR1 is SGHTS and CDR2 is YDEGEE. V shed 0 bases, J shed 0 bases, and the junction held 11 bases outside the gene matches. The CDR3, as DNA: TGTGCCAGCAGCTTGGCGCTTGGGTCTAGCGGGGAGAGCACAGATACGCAGTATTTT. This codes for CASSLALGSSGESTDTQYF. The whole variable domain, remainder taken from reference TRBV5-8 and TRBJ2-3, is EAGVTQSPTHLIKTRGQQATLRCSPISGHTSVYWYQQALGLGLQFLLWYDEGEERNRGNFPPRFSGRQFPNYSSELNVNALELEDSALYLCASSLALGSSGESTDTQYFGPGTRLTVL.

The CDR3 coding sequence is TGTGCCACCAAAATACAACCCACTGAAGCTTTCTTT. Translating it yields CATKIQPTEAFF. The chain couples TRBV24-1 to TRBJ1-1, with D unclear. Per germline, CDR1 KGHDR and CDR2 SFDVKD. There are 12 residues in the CDR3. The V end was cut by 8 bases, the J end by 4 bases, with 10 bases between.

The chain links TRBV7-2 to TRBJ2-2, with 7 bases aligning to TRBD2. V was pared by 8 bases and J by 6 bases, with 3 bases of the junction left unmatched. The V gene's germline CDR1 is SGHTA and CDR2 FQGNSA. The CDR3 totals 12 residues. CDR3 DNA: TGTGCCAGCTCCCGGGGGGCCGGGGAGCTGTTTTTT. This sequence encodes CASSRGAGELFF.

The genes are TRBV11-2 and TRBJ2-2; D is undetermined. Germline V gene sequence: CDR1 SGHAT, CDR2 FQNNGV. V lost 5 bases, J lost 8 bases, and 6 bases lay in between. The CDR3 runs to 11 residues. The CDR3 here is CASSPIGELFF. CDR3 nucleotides: TGTGCCAGCAGCCCTATAGGGGAGCTGTTTTTT.

This chain joins TRBV2 and TRBJ1-1; no firm D call. The CDR3 consists of 13 residues. V lost 4 bases to trimming and J lost 0 bases, with 6 bases between them. Germline CDR1 reads SNHLY; CDR2 reads FYNNEI. CDR3 coding DNA: TGTGCCAGCAGTGGACAAGTGAACACTGAAGCTTTCTTT. It translates to CASSGQVNTEAFF. The complete variable domain, with remaining parts taken from reference TRBV2 and TRBJ1-1, reads EPEVTQTPSHQVTQMGQEVILRCVPISNHLYFYWYRQILGQKVEFLVSFYNNEISEKSEIFDDQFSVERPDGSNFTLKIRSTKLEDSAMYFCASSGQVNTEAFFGQGTRLTVV.

The V call is TRBV4-3, the J call TRBJ2-6, with 7 bases lining up with TRBD1. There are 17 residues in the CDR3. The V gene's germline CDR1 is LGHNA and CDR2 YSLEER. The V segment lost 0 bases and the J segment 2 bases; nucleotides outside the gene matches: 4. This chain's CDR3 is CASSQERGRAGANVLTF. The CDR3, as DNA: TGCGCCAGCAGCCAAGAGAGGGGGCGCGCTGGGGCCAACGTCCTGACTTTC.

J is TRBJ1-2 and V is TRBV30; TRBD1 is a possible D gene (5 bases). The CDR3 totals 14 residues. Germline-derived CDR1 and CDR2 are GTSNPN and SVGIG (reference sequence). The V and J ends lost 2 bases and 5 bases respectively, with 15 bases between them. The CDR3 loop reads CAWSPGGGIYGYTF. The CDR3 DNA sequence: TGTGCCTGGAGTCCCGGGGGGGGGATTTATGGCTACACCTTC.

This chain joins TRBV6-1 and TRBJ2-1; the D gene is possibly TRBD2 (6 bases). The germline V gene encodes CDR1 MNHNS and CDR2 SASEGT. Trimming took off 2 bases at V and 9 bases at J, with 8 bases between the two ends. The CDR3 covers 12 residues. The DNA for the CDR3 is TGTGCCAGCAGTGAAACTAGCAGTGAGCAGTTCTTC. It encodes CASSETSSEQFF.

This clone occurred once. The chain recombines TRBV6-2 or TRBV6-3 with TRBJ2-7; 10 bases line up with TRBD1. The germline V gene has CDR1 MNHEY and CDR2 SVGEGT. With 5 bases clipped from V and 1 base from J, the junction kept 5 bases outside the gene matches. CDR3 size: 15 residues. In nucleotides, the CDR3 is TGTGCCAGCAGTGGCGACAGGGGGCATTCCTACGAGCAGTACGTC. Amino acids: CASSGDRGHSYEQYV.

The chain uses TRBV5-6 and TRBJ1-1; D is uncertain. The CDR3 has 13 amino acids. CDR1 and CDR2 (germline): SGHDT, YYEEEE. With 3 bases removed from V and 2 bases from J, the gap between germline ends came to 8 bases. CDR3 residues: CASSSPGNTEAFF. The CDR3 DNA is TGTGCCAGCAGCTCCCCGGGAAACACTGAAGCTTTCTTT. Using reference TRBV5-6 and TRBJ1-1 for the parts outside the CDR3, the full variable domain is DAGVTQSPTHLIKTRGQQVTLRCSPKSGHDTVSWYQQALGQGPQFIFQYYEEEERQRGNFPDRFSGHQFPNYSSELNVNALLLGDSALYLCASSSPGNTEAFFGQGTRLTVV.

This clone was counted a single time. The chain combines TRBV18 with TRBJ1-5; TRBD1 matches 7 bases. The germline V gene has CDR1 KGHSH and CDR2 LQKENI. This CDR3 contains 14 residues. The V segment lost 6 bases and the J segment 8 bases; nucleotides outside the gene matches: 10. This chain's CDR3 is CASSKLQGSEPQHF. CDR3 coding DNA: TGTGCCAGCTCTAAGCTACAGGGGAGTGAGCCCCAGCATTTT.

The J gene is TRBJ2-3, the V gene TRBV7-8; 11 nucleotides agree with TRBD2. The CDR3 contains 15 residues. V lost 6 bases to trimming and J lost 3 bases; unmatched junction nucleotides: 5. Germline V CDR1 and CDR2: SGHVS, FQNEAQ. CDR3 nucleotides: TGTGCCAGCAGTTCACTAGCGGGAGTTACAGATACGCAGTATTTT. It encodes CASSSLAGVTDTQYF.

The chain recombines TRBV7-8 with TRBJ1-3; no clear D gene. This CDR3 contains 13 residues. CDR1 is SGHVS and CDR2 is FQNEAQ in the germline V gene. The V gene lost 0 bases and the J gene lost 6 bases, with 6 bases spanning the gap. In nucleotides, the CDR3 is TGTGCCAGCAGCTTAGCCGGGGAAAACACCATATATTTT. Its translation is CASSLAGENTIYF.

The chain carries TRBV4-3 and TRBJ2-1; 13 positions match TRBD2. Germline V gives CDR1 LGHNA, CDR2 YSLEER. V was clipped by 0 bases and J by 8 bases; unmatched bases: 1. This CDR3 spans 15 amino acids. In DNA form, the CDR3 reads TGCGCCAGCAGCCAAGATGGACTAGCGGGAGATGAGCAGTTCTTC. Translated: CASSQDGLAGDEQFF.

This chain joins TRBV6-6 and TRBJ2-7, with 12 bases that match TRBD2. This CDR3 is built from 16 residues. The V gene end was trimmed by 0 bases and the J gene end by 3 bases; junction bases not matched to a gene: 3. The germline V gene has CDR1 MNHNY and CDR2 SVGAGI (reference sequence). The CDR3 DNA follows: TGTGCCAGCAGTTACTCGACGGGACTAGCGGGCTACGAGCAGTACGTC. This encodes CASSYSTGLAGYEQYV.

The chain uses TRBV11-2 and TRBJ2-2; tentatively, D is TRBD2 (5 bases). Germline CDR1 and CDR2: SGHAT and FQNNGV. This CDR3 comprises 14 residues. V gave up 4 bases and J gave up 0 bases, with 6 bases separating them. In nucleotides, the CDR3 is TGTGCCAGCAGCTGGACTGCGAACACCGGGGAGCTGTTTTTT. It specifies CASSWTANTGELFF.

The rearrangement joins TRBV10-3 to TRBJ2-7, with D maybe TRBD1 (5 bases). The germline gives CDR1 ENHRY, CDR2 SYGVKD. V lost 0 bases, J lost 10 bases, and 13 bases lay in between. CDR3 length: 13 residues. CDR3 sequence (DNA): TGTGCCATCAGTGAGTCCGACAGAACATATCAGTACGTC. As protein: CAISESDRTYQYV.

This clone appeared a single time. The V gene is TRBV6-1, the J gene TRBJ1-4, with D unresolved. The CDR3 consists of 12 residues. The ends were cut back, 2 bases at V and 8 bases at J, with 6 bases in the middle. Per the germline V gene, CDR1 is MNHNS and CDR2 is SASEGT. The CDR3 is CASSESGEKLFF. CDR3 sequence (DNA): TGTGCCAGCAGTGAATCAGGAGAAAAACTGTTTTTT.

This rearrangement joins TRBV7-9 to TRBJ2-7; possible D gene TRBD1, 5 bases. The germline V gene encodes CDR1 SEHNR and CDR2 FQNEAQ (reference sequence). The CDR3 is made up of 12 amino acids. The CDR3 region has the DNA TGTGCCAGCAGTCTTCAGGGTTACGTGCAGTACGTC. Its translation: CASSLQGYVQYV.

The rearrangement links TRBV9 to TRBJ2-3, with D possibly matching TRBD2 (5 bases). CDR3 size: 13 residues. CDR1 and CDR2 from the germline V gene are SGDLS and YYNGEE. Trimming stripped 2 bases from V and 5 bases from J, with 9 bases between. CDR3 in DNA: TGTGCCAGCAGCGTCTGGGGAGTAGATACGCAGTATTTT. Residues: CASSVWGVDTQYF.

This sequence joins TRBV30 and TRBJ2-7; TRBD2 aligns across 7 bases. CDR1 and CDR2 from the germline V gene are GTSNPN and SVGIG (reference sequence). V trimming: 0 bases; J trimming: 1 base; junction bases outside the gene matches: 3. The CDR3 length is 14 residues. CDR3 amino acids: CAWSVTSRSYEQYV. CDR3 sequence (DNA): TGTGCCTGGAGTGTGACTAGCCGGTCCTACGAGCAGTACGTC.

This clone was picked up one time. The chain couples TRBV5-1 to TRBJ1-3; no firm D call. CDR3 size: 16 residues. The germline V gene encodes CDR1 SGHRS and CDR2 YFSETQ. Trimming left V 0 bases short and J 7 bases short, with 17 bases between. CDR3 DNA sequence: TGCGCCAGCAGCTTGGACGGCAGCGGGAGGGCTAACACCATATATTTT. Its translation: CASSLDGSGRANTIYF.

The chain joins TRBV6-2 or TRBV6-3 to TRBJ1-5; D might be TRBD1 (5 bases). Germline V gene data show CDR1 as MNHEY and CDR2 as SVGEGT. The CDR3 length is 14 residues. The V and J ends lost 2 bases and 3 bases respectively, with 8 bases between them. CDR3 amino acids: CASSYAGYNQPQHF. CDR3 sequence (DNA): TGTGCCAGCAGTTACGCAGGGTACAATCAGCCCCAGCATTTT.

The chain recombines TRBV14 with TRBJ1-4, with 8 bases identical to TRBD1. This CDR3 has 14 amino acids. The V segment lost 6 bases and the J segment 13 bases; nucleotides outside the gene matches: 13. The germline gives CDR1 SGHDN, CDR2 FVKESK. The CDR3 reads CASRERTGTGALFF. Written as DNA, the CDR3 is TGTGCCAGCAGAGAACGGACAGGGACGGGGGCACTGTTTTTT.

The CDR3 DNA sequence: TGTGCCAGCGCGGTGAACACTGAAGCTTTCTTT. Translation gives CASAVNTEAFF. This chain uses TRBV2 with TRBJ1-1; no clear D. Germline values: CDR1 SNHLY, CDR2 FYNNEI. V was cut by 8 bases and J by 0 bases, with 4 bases left in between. This CDR3 has 11 amino acids.